The 23 T cell receptor beta chains below were found in one sample sequenced in a study of siplizumab effects on memory and regulatory T cells. The table came from immunoSEQ multiplex PCR; TCRdb's copy has only in-frame clones and leaves some out. The data show about 100,000 clones, about 94% seen once. Sequencing input: non-Treg CD4+ T cells sorted from blood. The receptor source for this set is a human donor in good health.

J is TRBJ1-2 and V is TRBV10-3, with D unclear. This CDR3 has 17 amino acids. Germline V gene lookup returns CDR1 ENHRY and CDR2 SYGVKD. The V end lost 8 bases, the J end lost 0 bases, and 22 bases lay between the germline ends. This chain's CDR3 is CAICGPPMDFTNYGYTF. The CDR3 DNA sequence: TGTGCCATCTGTGGTCCGCCAATGGATTTTACTAACTATGGCTACACCTTC.

This rearrangement joins TRBV6-6 to TRBJ2-2; perhaps TRBD1 as D (5 bases). The CDR3 contains 14 residues. V lost 7 bases and J 0 bases, leaving 9 bases between the germline ends. The germline CDR1 and CDR2 sequences are MNHNY and SVGAGI (reference sequence). In nucleotides, the CDR3 is TGTGCCAGCACCCAGACAGCGAACACCGGGGAGCTGTTTTTT. Residues: CASTQTANTGELFF.

The chain employs TRBV7-6 and TRBJ2-2; TRBD1 aligns across 9 bases. J gave up 7 bases and V 5 bases, and 11 bases lay outside the gene matches. Germline loops: CDR1 SGHVS, CDR2 FNYEAQ. There are 16 residues in the CDR3. CDR3 sequence (DNA): TGTGCCAGCAGCGGACACGGACAGGGGAAGAGCGGGGAGCTGTTTTTT. It codes for CASSGHGQGKSGELFF.

This clone came up once. This rearrangement joins TRBV28 to TRBJ2-7; D gene uncertain. Germline lookup yields CDR1 MDHEN and CDR2 SYDVKM. The length of the CDR3 is 12 residues. Between the trimmed V and J ends, which lost 2 bases and 3 bases, there was a span of 5 bases. The CDR3 nucleotides are TGTGCCAGCAGTTTAGGGATCTACGAGCAGTACTTC. Amino acids: CASSLGIYEQYF. Using reference TRBV28 and TRBJ2-7 for the parts outside the CDR3, the full variable domain is DVKVTQSSRYLVKRTGEKVFLECVQDMDHENMFWYRQDPGLGLRLIYFSYDVKMKEKGDIPEGYSVSREKKERFSLILESASTNQTSMYLCASSLGIYEQYFGPGTRLTVT.

The chain links TRBV6-1 to TRBJ2-5; no reliable D call. CDR1 is MNHNS and CDR2 is SASEGT in the germline V gene. Trimming took off 6 bases at V and 1 base at J, with 9 bases between the two ends. This CDR3 has 13 amino acids. The CDR3 DNA is TGTGCCAGCAGATATAAGATCCAAGAGACCCAGTACTTC. Encoded protein: CASRYKIQETQYF.

For the CDR3, the DNA is TGTGCCAGCAGTGAATTGGGGGGCGTGACCCAGTACTTC. Residues: CASSELGGVTQYF. This chain connects TRBV25-1 to TRBJ2-5; perhaps D is TRBD1 or TRBD2 (6 bases each). CDR3 length equals 13 residues. Trimming removed 1 base from V and 7 bases from J, with 10 bases in between. Germline CDR1 MGHDK, CDR2 SYGVNS.

The chain carries TRBV6-5 and TRBJ1-2; D possibly corresponds to TRBD1 (6 bases). Trimming pared 5 bases from V and 8 bases from J, leaving 18 bases between. Germline assignment: CDR1 MNHEY and CDR2 SVGAGI. There are 14 residues in the CDR3. The DNA of the CDR3 is TGTGCCAGCAGTAATCCTAGGGGGGACCCGGGCTACACCTTC. It yields the protein CASSNPRGDPGYTF.

The V gene is TRBV5-1, the J gene TRBJ1-1, with D perhaps TRBD1 (5 bases). Trimming took 0 bases from V and 4 from J, leaving 13 bases between them. Looked up from germline, CDR1 is SGHRS and CDR2 is YFSETQ. This CDR3 region has 15 residues. CDR3 region: CASSLDGGYATEAFF. The CDR3 nucleotides read TGCGCCAGCAGCTTGGATGGGGGTTACGCCACTGAAGCTTTCTTT.

This clone was picked up one time. The genes are TRBV27 and TRBJ2-6; D is unclear. The CDR3 extends over 15 amino acids. The V end was cut by 4 bases, the J end by 1 base, with 8 bases between. Germline CDR1 MNHEY, CDR2 SMNVEV (reference sequence). CDR3 sequence (DNA): TGTGCCAGCAGTTGGACGGCTTCTGGGGCCAACGTCCTGACTTTC. As protein: CASSWTASGANVLTF.

The chain employs TRBV5-6 and TRBJ2-3, with 11 positions matching TRBD2. CDR1 and CDR2 from the germline V gene are SGHDT and YYEEEE. Trimming at V came to 6 bases and at J to 3 bases, leaving 6 bases not matched to a gene. CDR3 length: 15 amino acids. CDR3 in amino acids: CASTFLAGGTDTQYF. The DNA of the CDR3 is TGTGCCAGCACTTTTTTAGCGGGGGGGACAGATACGCAGTATTTT. Supplemented by reference TRBV5-6 and TRBJ2-3, the full variable domain reads DAGVTQSPTHLIKTRGQQVTLRCSPKSGHDTVSWYQQALGQGPQFIFQYYEEEERQRGNFPDRFSGHQFPNYSSELNVNALLLGDSALYLCASTFLAGGTDTQYFGPGTRLTVL.

The chain joins TRBV19 to TRBJ1-4; a possible D gene is TRBD1 (6 bases). V was cut by 7 bases and J by 6 bases, with 15 bases left in between. Germline CDR1 reads LNHDA; CDR2 reads SQIVND (reference sequence). The CDR3 sequence is 14 residues long. The CDR3 nucleotides are TGTGCCAGTACGAATTTACAGGGTTATGAAAAACTGTTTTTT. Protein sequence: CASTNLQGYEKLFF.

The rearrangement links TRBV30 to TRBJ1-5; no clear D. CDR1 and CDR2 (germline): GTSNPN, SVGIG (reference sequence). This CDR3 contains 13 residues. Trimming stripped 4 bases from V and 1 base from J, with 8 bases between. This chain's CDR3 is CAWTGGSNQPQHF. CDR3 DNA: TGTGCCTGGACCGGCGGAAGCAATCAGCCCCAGCATTTT.

The table lists this clone with a count of one. CDR3 amino acids: CASSPSGGLALSGANVLTF. The CDR3 DNA follows: TGCGCCAGCAGCCCATCCGGAGGGCTGGCCCTCTCTGGGGCCAACGTCCTGACTTTC. This chain uses TRBV5-1 with TRBJ2-6; a weak D match, TRBD2 (6 bases). The length of the CDR3 is 19 residues. Germline assignment: CDR1 SGHRS and CDR2 YFSETQ. V was clipped by 4 bases and J by 0 bases, with 20 bases between them.

The chain links TRBV5-6 to TRBJ2-2; possible D gene TRBD2, 5 bases. Germline lookup yields CDR1 SGHDT and CDR2 YYEEEE. Trimming removed 4 bases at V and 7 bases at J, with 14 bases between. This CDR3 is built from 14 residues. DNA of the CDR3: TGTGCCAGCAGCATGGATTACGGGGTCGGGGAGCTGTTTTTT. Amino acids: CASSMDYGVGELFF.

The V call is TRBV6-6, the J call TRBJ2-7; tentatively, D is TRBD1 (6 bases). Trimming removed 6 bases from V and 6 bases from J, with 18 bases in between. Germline CDR1 is MNHNY and CDR2 is SVGAGI (reference sequence). The CDR3 runs to 14 residues. In DNA form, the CDR3 reads TGTGCCAGCAGCAGACAGGCCCCTCGGGGCGAGCAGTACTTC. Translating it yields CASSRQAPRGEQYF.

The rearrangement joins TRBV19 to TRBJ2-7; D is uncertain. The CDR3 consists of 14 residues. Looked up from germline, CDR1 is LNHDA and CDR2 is SQIVND (reference sequence). Trimming cost V 3 bases and J 4 bases, with 13 bases left between them. The CDR3 nucleotides read TGTGCCAGTAGTATGGGTCATTATTTTTACGAGCAGTACTTC. This codes for CASSMGHYFYEQYF. Together with reference TRBV19 and TRBJ2-7, the CDR3 gives the full variable domain: DGGITQSPKYLFRKEGQNVTLSCEQNLNHDAMYWYRQDPGQGLRLIYYSQIVNDFQKGDIAEGYSVSREKKESFPLTVTSAQKNPTAFYLCASSMGHYFYEQYFGPGTRLTVT.

The chain has TRBV6-6 and TRBJ2-1; D uncertain. The length of the CDR3 is 15 residues. The V end lost 5 bases, the J end lost 0 bases, and 11 bases lay between the germline ends. Germline CDR1 reads MNHNY; CDR2 reads SVGAGI (reference sequence). This CDR3 reads CASSITVSSYNEQFF. The DNA of the CDR3 is TGTGCCAGCAGTATTACAGTAAGCTCCTACAATGAGCAGTTCTTC.

V usage is TRBV21-1 and J usage is TRBJ2-2; the D call of TRBD1 is as the table states it, not checked on the DNA. TRBV21-1 counts as a pseudogene. The CDR3 spans 12 residues. The CDR3 protein is CASTQGTGELFF. CDR3 coding DNA: TGTGCCAGCACCCAGGGAACCGGGGAGCTGTTTTTT.

The CDR3 sequence is CASSTGQGAYEQYF. DNA of the CDR3: TGTGCCAGCAGCACCGGACAGGGGGCCTACGAGCAGTACTTC. The rearrangement uses TRBV11-1 and TRBJ2-7, with 10 bases aligning to TRBD1. The germline V gene encodes CDR1 SGHAT and CDR2 FQDESV (reference sequence). The junction had 3 bases not matched to a gene; V was cut back by 5 bases and J by 2 bases. The CDR3 loop spans 14 amino acids.

This chain joins TRBV11-3 and TRBJ2-5; 9 bases agree with TRBD1. The length of the CDR3 is 15 residues. Germline V gene lookup returns CDR1 SGHNT and CDR2 YENEEA. V dropped 5 bases and J dropped 4; count of bases not matched to a gene: 8. CDR3 DNA: TGTGCCAGCAGCCTGAGAACAGGGGGCCTAGAGACCCAGTACTTC. Translating it yields CASSLRTGGLETQYF.

The chain links TRBV7-8 to TRBJ2-1; 7 bases align to TRBD2. Germline values: CDR1 SGHVS, CDR2 FQNEAQ. V dropped 1 base and J dropped 10; count of bases not matched to a gene: 10. The CDR3 sequence is 15 residues long. The CDR3 nucleotides are TGTGCCAGCAGCTTAGTGCTCGGGGGGTTTTCGGAGCAGTTCTTC. The encoded protein is CASSLVLGGFSEQFF.

The rearrangement links TRBV2 to TRBJ2-5; TRBD1 is a possible D gene (5 bases). The ends were cut back, 10 bases at V and 0 bases at J, with 9 bases in the middle. The CDR3 loop spans 12 amino acids. Germline loops: CDR1 SNHLY, CDR2 FYNNEI. CDR3 residues: CATEDNQETQYF. The CDR3 coding sequence is TGTGCCACAGAGGACAACCAAGAGACCCAGTACTTC.

The chain recombines TRBV12-5 with TRBJ2-2; TRBD2 aligns across 14 bases. Looked up from germline, CDR1 is LGHNT and CDR2 is FRNRAP. J was trimmed by 7 bases and V by 4 bases; bases with no gene match: 5. The CDR3 loop spans 16 amino acids. CDR3 DNA sequence: TGTGCTAGTGGTTCGGGGACTAGCGGGAGTAACGGGGAGCTGTTTTTT. It yields the protein CASGSGTSGSNGELFF.